This T cell receptor (beta chain) was profiled in a study of shared clonotypes between healthy human individuals. TCRdb's copy holds only in-frame clones and misses some; the assay was immunoSEQ multiplex PCR. The sample yields about 2.3 million clones, 90% to 95% seen once. V lost 6 bases to trimming and J lost 5 bases; unmatched junction nucleotides: 7. This CDR3 is built from 15 residues. CDR1 is SEHNR, CDR2 FQNEAQ, per germline (reference sequence). The V call is TRBV7-9, the J call TRBJ2-2; 9 positions agree with TRBD1. Sequenced input: naive CD4+ T cells from PBMCs. Subset specified: CD45RA+ positively selected. The receptor's source is a man aged 18 to 29 in good health. Some clones in this sample may be carry-over from other donors' samples. The CDR3 DNA reads as TGTGCCAGCAGTACAAGGACAGGGGAGACCGGGGAGCTGTTTTTT. Translated: CASSTRTGETGELFF.